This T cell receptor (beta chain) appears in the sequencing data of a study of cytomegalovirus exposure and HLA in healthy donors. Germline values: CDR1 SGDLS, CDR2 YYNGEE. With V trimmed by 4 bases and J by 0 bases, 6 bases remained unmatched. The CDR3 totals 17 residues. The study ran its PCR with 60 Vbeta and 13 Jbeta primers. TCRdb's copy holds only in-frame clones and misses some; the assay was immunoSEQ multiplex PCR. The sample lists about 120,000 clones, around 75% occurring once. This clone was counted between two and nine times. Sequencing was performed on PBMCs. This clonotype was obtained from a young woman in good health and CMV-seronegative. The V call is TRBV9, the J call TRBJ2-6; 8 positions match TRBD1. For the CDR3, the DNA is TGTGCCAGCAGCCCCCTGGGACAGGACTCTGGGGCCAACGTCCTGACTTTC. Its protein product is CASSPLGQDSGANVLTF.